What follows are 17 T cell receptor beta chains derived from one specimen sequenced in a study of STAT3 mutations in large granular lymphocyte leukemia. Whole-study findings and limits: At least one immunodominant TCR beta clonotype appeared in every T-cell large granular lymphocyte leukemia patient.

TCRdb's table, derived via immunoSEQ multiplex PCR, lists solely in-frame clones and lacks some. In the table there are approximately 15,000 clones, roughly 91% of which are singletons. No cognate antigen is known for these TCRs. Sequencing was carried out using peripheral blood mononuclear cells. These receptors all stem from a woman aged 45-65 years with T-cell large granular lymphocyte leukemia. Some clones in this sample may be carry-over from other donors' samples.

This clone occurred a few times. The chain combines TRBV2 with TRBJ1-2; D unclear. V was pared by 2 bases and J by 6 bases, with 13 bases between. CDR1 and CDR2 (germline): SNHLY, FYNNEI. This CDR3 spans 14 amino acids. This CDR3 is CASSELGRADGYTF. The CDR3 DNA is TGTGCCAGCAGTGAACTGGGAAGGGCCGATGGCTACACCTTC.

This clone has a single count. The gene calls are TRBV18 and TRBJ2-3; a weak D match, TRBD2 (5 bases). Germline V lookup: CDR1 KGHSH, CDR2 LQKENI. The length of the CDR3 is 14 residues. The ends were cut back, 4 bases at V and 3 bases at J, with 11 bases in the middle. CDR3 bases: TGTGCCAGCTCACTCGGACTCCCAACAGATACGCAGTATTTT. Protein product: CASSLGLPTDTQYF.

The chain has TRBV5-1 and TRBJ1-2; D possibly corresponds to TRBD1 (6 bases). Germline assignment: CDR1 SGHRS and CDR2 YFSETQ. Trimming took 4 bases from V and 10 from J, leaving 17 bases between them. There are 13 residues in the CDR3. As DNA, the CDR3 is TGCGCCAGCAGCGCAGAAGACAGGCTACTCTACACCTTC. Amino acids: CASSAEDRLLYTF.

V is TRBV7-9 and J is TRBJ2-2; D may be TRBD2 (5 bases). The ends were cut back, 2 bases at V and 7 bases at J, with 17 bases in the middle. Germline V CDR1 and CDR2: SEHNR, FQNEAQ (reference sequence). The CDR3 covers 16 residues. The chain's CDR3 is CASSLSTALEGGELFF. The CDR3 DNA reads TGTGCCAGCAGCTTATCCACAGCCCTAGAGGGCGGGGAGCTGTTTTTT.

This clone was seen just once. The V call is TRBV25-1, the J call TRBJ1-3, with D unclear. The germline CDR1 and CDR2 sequences are MGHDK and SYGVNS. V was pared by 6 bases and J by 2 bases, with 17 bases between. The CDR3 has 16 residues. The CDR3 loop reads CASSSPGRPPGNTIYF. CDR3 DNA: TGTGCCAGCAGCTCGCCGGGAAGGCCTCCTGGAAACACCATATATTTT.

The CDR3 reads CASRRGQAYYEQYF. The DNA of the CDR3 is TGTGCCAGCAGAAGAGGACAGGCTTACTACGAGCAGTACTTC. The chain links TRBV27 to TRBJ2-7, with 7 nucleotides matching TRBD1. CDR3 size: 14 residues. Looked up from germline, CDR1 is MNHEY and CDR2 is SMNVEV (reference sequence). J gave up 3 bases and V 6 bases, and 8 bases lay outside the gene matches.

This chain joins TRBV5-1 and TRBJ2-2; TRBD1 is a possible D gene (6 bases). V lost 0 bases, J lost 5 bases, and 11 bases lay in between. The CDR3 is made up of 15 amino acids. Germline CDR1 reads SGHRS; CDR2 reads YFSETQ. The CDR3 DNA follows: TGCGCCAGCAGCTTGGGACAGGACTCTACCGGGGAGCTGTTTTTT. Translating gives CASSLGQDSTGELFF.

The V and J genes are TRBV18 and TRBJ1-2, with 8 bases identical to TRBD1. After removal of 5 bases from V and 8 bases from J, the junction contained 10 bases not matched to a gene. The CDR3 runs to 14 residues. Germline V CDR1 and CDR2: KGHSH, LQKENI. CDR3 amino acids: CASSSDRGLYGYTF. CDR3 nucleotide sequence: TGTGCCAGCTCATCCGACAGGGGCCTATACGGCTACACCTTC.

This chain connects TRBV18 to TRBJ1-1; 8 nucleotides align to TRBD1. V trimming: 2 bases; J trimming: 5 bases; junction bases outside the gene matches: 7. Germline V gene data show CDR1 as KGHSH and CDR2 as LQKENI. The CDR3 is made up of 15 amino acids. CDR3 residues: CASSPSDRGSTEAFF. The CDR3 coding sequence is TGTGCCAGCTCACCATCCGACAGGGGCTCTACTGAAGCTTTCTTT.

This chain uses TRBV5-1 with TRBJ2-3; a weak D match, TRBD2 (5 bases). Germline-derived CDR1 and CDR2 are SGHRS and YFSETQ. The V and J ends lost 3 bases and 2 bases respectively, with 16 bases between them. The CDR3 covers 16 residues. CDR3 nucleotides: TGCGCCAGCAGCTGGACCGAGGGAAGGAACACAGATACGCAGTATTTT. This codes for CASSWTEGRNTDTQYF. The full variable domain, its missing parts supplied by reference TRBV5-1 and TRBJ2-3, is KAGVTQTPRYLIKTRGQQVTLSCSPISGHRSVSWYQQTPGQGLQFLFEYFSETQRNKGNFPGRFSGRQFSNSRSEMNVSTLELGDSALYLCASSWTEGRNTDTQYFGPGTRLTVL.

This clone has just one count. The genes are TRBV14 and TRBJ2-3; TRBD2 matches 12 bases. The trim removed 4 bases at V and 2 bases at J, leaving 10 bases unmatched. Germline V CDR1 and CDR2: SGHDN, FVKESK. The CDR3 has 18 amino acids. DNA for the CDR3: TGTGCCAGCAGCCCCCGTTTAGGACTAGCGGGACCCACAGATACGCAGTATTTT. Translating gives CASSPRLGLAGPTDTQYF.

CDR3 amino acids: CASSPVQAYQETQYF. Written as DNA, the CDR3 is TGTGCCAGCTCACCTGTACAGGCATACCAAGAGACCCAGTACTTC. This chain joins TRBV18 and TRBJ2-5; perhaps TRBD1 as D (5 bases). V lost 3 bases, J lost 0 bases, and 11 bases lay in between. CDR3 length equals 15 residues. CDR1 and CDR2 from the germline V gene are KGHSH and LQKENI.

The V gene is TRBV4-3, the J gene TRBJ1-2, with no clear D. Trimming shortened V by 4 bases and J by 8 bases, and 14 bases separated the two germline ends. Germline values: CDR1 LGHNA, CDR2 YSLEER. CDR3 size: 13 residues. In DNA form, the CDR3 reads TGCGCCAGCAGCCTGAAAGCATTCGGCGGCTACACCTTC. It codes for CASSLKAFGGYTF.

The chain combines TRBV5-1 with TRBJ1-4; D is unresolved. This CDR3 comprises 15 residues. Trimming stripped 4 bases from V and 3 bases from J, with 13 bases between. CDR1 is SGHRS, CDR2 YFSETQ, per germline. In nucleotides, the CDR3 is TGCGCCAGCAGCCTCGAGGCCTGGGCTAATGAAAAACTGTTTTTT. Amino acids: CASSLEAWANEKLFF.

The chain employs TRBV28 and TRBJ2-7; perhaps D is TRBD1 or TRBD2 (5 bases each). There are 15 residues in the CDR3. V lost 4 bases and J 2 bases, leaving 15 bases between the germline ends. CDR1 and CDR2 (germline): MDHEN, SYDVKM. The CDR3 region has the DNA TGTGCCAGCAGTTCCCTTTACCAGGGAGCCTACGAGCAGTACTTC. Protein sequence: CASSSLYQGAYEQYF.

This chain uses TRBV6-6 with TRBJ1-4, with D uncertain. Germline CDR1 and CDR2: MNHNY and SVGAGI (reference sequence). V was clipped by 2 bases and J by 8 bases, with 15 bases between them. This CDR3 region has 15 residues. CDR3: CASSYGNPAREKLFF. Here the CDR3 DNA reads TGTGCCAGCAGTTACGGGAACCCTGCCCGGGAAAAACTGTTTTTT.

The chain employs TRBV28 and TRBJ1-5, with TRBD1 as a possible D gene (6 bases). Germline V gene sequence: CDR1 MDHEN, CDR2 SYDVKM. Trimming removed 6 bases at V and 6 bases at J, with 15 bases between. The CDR3 has 14 amino acids. CDR3 DNA: TGTGCCAGCAGATTGGACAGCCACAGTCAGCCCCAGCATTTT. Its protein is CASRLDSHSQPQHF.